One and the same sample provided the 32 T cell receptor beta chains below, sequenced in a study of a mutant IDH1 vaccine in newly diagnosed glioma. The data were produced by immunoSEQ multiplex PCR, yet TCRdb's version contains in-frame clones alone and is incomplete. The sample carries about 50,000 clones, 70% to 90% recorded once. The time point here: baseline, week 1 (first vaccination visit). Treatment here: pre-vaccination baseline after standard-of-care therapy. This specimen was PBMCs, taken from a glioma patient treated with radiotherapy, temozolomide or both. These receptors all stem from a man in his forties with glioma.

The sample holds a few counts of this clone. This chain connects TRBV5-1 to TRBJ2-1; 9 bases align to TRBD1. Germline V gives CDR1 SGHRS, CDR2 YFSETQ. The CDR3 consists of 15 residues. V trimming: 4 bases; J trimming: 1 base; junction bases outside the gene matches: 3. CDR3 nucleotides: TGCGCCAGCAGCCCCGGGACAGGGTCCTACAATGAGCAGTTCTTC. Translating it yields CASSPGTGSYNEQFF. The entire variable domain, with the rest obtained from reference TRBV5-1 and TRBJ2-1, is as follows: KAGVTQTPRYLIKTRGQQVTLSCSPISGHRSVSWYQQTPGQGLQFLFEYFSETQRNKGNFPGRFSGRQFSNSRSEMNVSTLELGDSALYLCASSPGTGSYNEQFFGPGTRLTVL.

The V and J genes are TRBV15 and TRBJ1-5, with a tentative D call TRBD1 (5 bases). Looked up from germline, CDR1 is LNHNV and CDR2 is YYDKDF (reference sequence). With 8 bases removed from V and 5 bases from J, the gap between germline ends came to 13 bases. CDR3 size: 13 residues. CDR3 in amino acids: CATADEGHQPQHF. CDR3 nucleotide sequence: TGTGCCACCGCTGACGAGGGACATCAGCCCCAGCATTTT.

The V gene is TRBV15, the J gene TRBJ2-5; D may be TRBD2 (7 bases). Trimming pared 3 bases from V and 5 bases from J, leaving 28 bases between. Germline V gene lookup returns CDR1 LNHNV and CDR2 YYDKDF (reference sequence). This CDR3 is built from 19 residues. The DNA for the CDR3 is TGTGCCACCAGCAGGGATCAGGGAGGGGGGTCCGGCATCGATGAGACCCAGTACTTC. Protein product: CATSRDQGGGSGIDETQYF.

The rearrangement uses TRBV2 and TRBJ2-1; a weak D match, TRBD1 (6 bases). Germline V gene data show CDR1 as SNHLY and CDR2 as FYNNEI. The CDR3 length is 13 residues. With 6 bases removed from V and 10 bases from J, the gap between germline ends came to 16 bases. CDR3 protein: CASSDQGMLEQFF. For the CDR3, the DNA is TGTGCCAGCAGCGATCAGGGGATGCTAGAGCAGTTCTTC. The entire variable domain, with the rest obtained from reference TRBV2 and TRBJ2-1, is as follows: EPEVTQTPSHQVTQMGQEVILRCVPISNHLYFYWYRQILGQKVEFLVSFYNNEISEKSEIFDDQFSVERPDGSNFTLKIRSTKLEDSAMYFCASSDQGMLEQFFGPGTRLTVL.

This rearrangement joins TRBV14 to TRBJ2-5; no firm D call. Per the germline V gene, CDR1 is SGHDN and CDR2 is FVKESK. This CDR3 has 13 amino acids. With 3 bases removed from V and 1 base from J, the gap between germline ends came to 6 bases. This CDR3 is CASSHFRQETQYF. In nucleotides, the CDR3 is TGTGCCAGCAGCCACTTCCGCCAAGAGACCCAGTACTTC.

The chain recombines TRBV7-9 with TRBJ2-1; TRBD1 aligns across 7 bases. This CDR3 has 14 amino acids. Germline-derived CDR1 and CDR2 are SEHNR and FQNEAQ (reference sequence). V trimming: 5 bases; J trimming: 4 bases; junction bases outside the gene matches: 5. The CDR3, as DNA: TGTGCCAGCAGCCCGGGACAGCATTACAATGAGCAGTTCTTC. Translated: CASSPGQHYNEQFF.

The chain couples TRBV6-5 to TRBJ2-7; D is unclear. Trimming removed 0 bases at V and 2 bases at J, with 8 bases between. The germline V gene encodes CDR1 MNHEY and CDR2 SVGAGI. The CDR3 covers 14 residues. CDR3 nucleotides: TGTGCCAGCAGTTACTCCTGGCAGGCCTACGAGCAGTACTTC. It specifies CASSYSWQAYEQYF.

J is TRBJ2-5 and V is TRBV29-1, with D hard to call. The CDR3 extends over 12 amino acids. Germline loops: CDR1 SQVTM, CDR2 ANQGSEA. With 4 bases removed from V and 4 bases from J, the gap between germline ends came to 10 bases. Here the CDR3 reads CSVVDTTETQYF. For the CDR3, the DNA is TGCAGCGTTGTTGATACGACAGAGACCCAGTACTTC.

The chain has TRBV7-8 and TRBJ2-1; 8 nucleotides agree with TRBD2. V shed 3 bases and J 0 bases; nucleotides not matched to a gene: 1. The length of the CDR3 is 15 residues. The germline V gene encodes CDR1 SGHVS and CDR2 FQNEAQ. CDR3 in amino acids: CASSFSGTSYNEQFF. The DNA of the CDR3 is TGTGCCAGCAGCTTTAGCGGGACCTCCTACAATGAGCAGTTCTTC.

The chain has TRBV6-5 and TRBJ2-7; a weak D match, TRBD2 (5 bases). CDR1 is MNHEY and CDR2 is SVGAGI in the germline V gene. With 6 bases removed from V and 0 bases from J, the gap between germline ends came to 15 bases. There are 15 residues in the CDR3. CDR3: CASRLGRGISYEQYF. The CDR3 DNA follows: TGTGCCAGCAGACTTGGACGGGGAATCTCCTACGAGCAGTACTTC.

The CDR3 loop reads CASSPSRDRERNYGYTF. The CDR3 coding sequence is TGTGCCAGCAGCCCGTCCCGGGACAGGGAAAGAAACTATGGCTACACCTTC. V and J are TRBV7-9 and TRBJ1-2; TRBD1 matches at 9 bases. Trimming removed 5 bases from V and 2 bases from J; junction bases left unmatched: 12. Germline CDR1 and CDR2: SEHNR and FQNEAQ (reference sequence). This CDR3 contains 17 residues.

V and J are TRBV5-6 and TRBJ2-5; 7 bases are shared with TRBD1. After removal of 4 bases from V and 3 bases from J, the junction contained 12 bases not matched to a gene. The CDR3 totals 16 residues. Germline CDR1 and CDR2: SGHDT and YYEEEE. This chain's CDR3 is CASSPPRDRSKETQYF. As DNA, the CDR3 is TGTGCCAGCAGCCCACCCCGGGACAGAAGCAAAGAGACCCAGTACTTC. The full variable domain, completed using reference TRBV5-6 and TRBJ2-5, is DAGVTQSPTHLIKTRGQQVTLRCSPKSGHDTVSWYQQALGQGPQFIFQYYEEEERQRGNFPDRFSGHQFPNYSSELNVNALLLGDSALYLCASSPPRDRSKETQYFGPGTRLLVL.

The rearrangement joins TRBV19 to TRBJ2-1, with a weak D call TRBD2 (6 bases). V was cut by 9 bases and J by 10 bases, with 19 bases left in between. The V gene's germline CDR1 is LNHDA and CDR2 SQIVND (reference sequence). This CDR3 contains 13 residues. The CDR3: CASARLDTMEQFF. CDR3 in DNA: TGTGCCAGCGCCAGACTAGACACAATGGAGCAGTTCTTC. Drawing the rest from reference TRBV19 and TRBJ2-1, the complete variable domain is DGGITQSPKYLFRKEGQNVTLSCEQNLNHDAMYWYRQDPGQGLRLIYYSQIVNDFQKGDIAEGYSVSREKKESFPLTVTSAQKNPTAFYLCASARLDTMEQFFGPGTRLTVL.

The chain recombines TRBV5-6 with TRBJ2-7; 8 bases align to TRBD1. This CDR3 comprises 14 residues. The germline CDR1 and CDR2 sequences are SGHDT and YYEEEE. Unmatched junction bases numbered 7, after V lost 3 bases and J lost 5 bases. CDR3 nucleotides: TGTGCCAGCAGCTCCAGGACAGGGTGGAACGAGCAGTACTTC. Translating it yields CASSSRTGWNEQYF.

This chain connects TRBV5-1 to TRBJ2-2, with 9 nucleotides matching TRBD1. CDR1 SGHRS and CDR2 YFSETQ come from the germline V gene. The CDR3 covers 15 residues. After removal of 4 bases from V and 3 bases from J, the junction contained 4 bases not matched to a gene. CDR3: CASSPGTGHTGELFF. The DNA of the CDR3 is TGCGCCAGCAGCCCCGGGACAGGGCACACCGGGGAGCTGTTTTTT.

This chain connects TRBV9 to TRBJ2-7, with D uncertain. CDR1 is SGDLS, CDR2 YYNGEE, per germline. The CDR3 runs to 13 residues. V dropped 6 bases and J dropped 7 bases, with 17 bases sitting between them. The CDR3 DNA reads TGTGCCAGCACCCCGGAGCCATTCGAAGAGCAGTACTTC. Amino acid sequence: CASTPEPFEEQYF.

The DNA for the CDR3 is TGTGCCAGTAGAACTCCGGCCAAGGGGACCGGGGAGCTGTTTTTT. Translation gives CASRTPAKGTGELFF. This chain links TRBV19 with TRBJ2-2; perhaps TRBD1 as D (5 bases). Germline V gives CDR1 LNHDA, CDR2 SQIVND (reference sequence). The CDR3 is 15 amino acids. V was cut by 6 bases and J by 5 bases, with 16 bases left in between.

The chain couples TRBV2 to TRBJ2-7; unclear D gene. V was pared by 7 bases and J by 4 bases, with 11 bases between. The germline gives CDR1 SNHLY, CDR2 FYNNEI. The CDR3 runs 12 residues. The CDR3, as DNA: TGTGCCAGCAAGCAGAGTAGGTACGAGCAGTACTTC. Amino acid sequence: CASKQSRYEQYF.

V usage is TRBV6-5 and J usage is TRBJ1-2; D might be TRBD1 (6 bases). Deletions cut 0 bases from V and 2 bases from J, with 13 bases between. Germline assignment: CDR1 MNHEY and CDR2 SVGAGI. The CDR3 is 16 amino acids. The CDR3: CASSYSFAGDNYGYTF. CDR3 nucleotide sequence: TGTGCCAGCAGTTACTCGTTTGCAGGGGACAACTATGGCTACACCTTC.

The DNA of the CDR3 is TGTGCCAGCAGCAAGGACGTGACAGGTTCGGGCTACACCTTC. Translating gives CASSKDVTGSGYTF. This chain uses TRBV7-9 with TRBJ1-2, with TRBD1 as a possible D gene (6 bases). V was shortened by 5 bases and J by 8 bases, with 18 bases between the two germline ends. Germline V gene lookup returns CDR1 SEHNR and CDR2 FQNEAQ (reference sequence). The CDR3 runs to 14 residues. Full variable domain (remainder filled in from reference TRBV7-9 and TRBJ1-2): DTGVSQNPRHKITKRGQNVTFRCDPISEHNRLYWYRQTLGQGPEFLTYFQNEAQLEKSRLLSDRFSAERPKGSFSTLEIQRTEQGDSAMYLCASSKDVTGSGYTFGSGTRLTVV.

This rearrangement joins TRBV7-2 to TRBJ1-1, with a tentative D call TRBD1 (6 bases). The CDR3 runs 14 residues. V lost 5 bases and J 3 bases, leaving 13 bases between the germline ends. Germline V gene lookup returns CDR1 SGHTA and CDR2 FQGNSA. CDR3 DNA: TGTGCCAGCAGCCCGACCGGGGGGCACACTGAAGCTTTCTTT. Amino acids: CASSPTGGHTEAFF.

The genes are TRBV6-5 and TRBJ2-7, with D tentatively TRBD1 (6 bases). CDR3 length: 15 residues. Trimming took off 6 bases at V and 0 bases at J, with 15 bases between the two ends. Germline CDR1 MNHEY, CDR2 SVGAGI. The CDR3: CASSAPRQVSYEQYF. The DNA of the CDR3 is TGTGCCAGCAGCGCGCCTCGACAGGTCTCCTACGAGCAGTACTTC.

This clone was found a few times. The CDR3 bases are TGTGCCAGCAGTCCTCGGGGTGGCGAGCAGTACTTC. The encoded protein is CASSPRGGEQYF. The chain combines TRBV27 with TRBJ2-7; D perhaps matches TRBD2 (5 bases). The germline V gene has CDR1 MNHEY and CDR2 SMNVEV (reference sequence). Trimming pared 5 bases from V and 6 bases from J, leaving 11 bases between. This CDR3 has 12 residues.

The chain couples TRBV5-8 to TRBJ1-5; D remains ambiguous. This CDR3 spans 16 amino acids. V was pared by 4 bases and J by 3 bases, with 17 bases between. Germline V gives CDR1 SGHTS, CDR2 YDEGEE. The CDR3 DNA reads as TGTGCCAGCAGCCTGGTTACAAGCTATACCAATCAGCCCCAGCATTTT. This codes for CASSLVTSYTNQPQHF.

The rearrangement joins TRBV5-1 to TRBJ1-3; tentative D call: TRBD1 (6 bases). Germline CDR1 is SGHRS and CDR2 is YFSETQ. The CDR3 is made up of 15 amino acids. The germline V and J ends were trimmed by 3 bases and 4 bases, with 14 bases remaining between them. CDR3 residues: CASSSSYGTGNTIYF. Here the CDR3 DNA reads TGCGCCAGCAGCTCTTCGTACGGGACAGGAAACACCATATATTTT.

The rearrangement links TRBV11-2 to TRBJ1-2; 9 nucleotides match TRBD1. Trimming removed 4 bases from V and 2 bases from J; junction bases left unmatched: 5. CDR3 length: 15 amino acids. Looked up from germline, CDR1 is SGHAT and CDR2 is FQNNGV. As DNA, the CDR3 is TGTGCCAGCAGCTCGTACAGGGGGCCGAACTATGGCTACACCTTC. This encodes CASSSYRGPNYGYTF.

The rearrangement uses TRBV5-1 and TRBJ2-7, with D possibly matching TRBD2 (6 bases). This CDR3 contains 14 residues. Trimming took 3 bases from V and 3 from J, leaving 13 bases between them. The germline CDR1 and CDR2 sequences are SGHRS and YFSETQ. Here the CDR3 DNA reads TGCGCCAGCAGCTCGGTAGCGGACCACTACGAGCAGTACTTC. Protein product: CASSSVADHYEQYF.

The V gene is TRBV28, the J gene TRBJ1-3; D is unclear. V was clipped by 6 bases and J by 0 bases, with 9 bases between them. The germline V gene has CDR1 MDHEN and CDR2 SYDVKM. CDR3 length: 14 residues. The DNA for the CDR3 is TGTGCCAGCAGCCTAGTACTCTCTGGAAACACCATATATTTT. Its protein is CASSLVLSGNTIYF.

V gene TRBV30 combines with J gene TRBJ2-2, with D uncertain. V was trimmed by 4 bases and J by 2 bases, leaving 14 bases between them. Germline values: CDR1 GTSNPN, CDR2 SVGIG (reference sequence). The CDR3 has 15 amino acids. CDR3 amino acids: CAWICLAKNTGELFF. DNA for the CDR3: TGTGCCTGGATTTGTCTCGCCAAAAACACCGGGGAGCTGTTTTTT.

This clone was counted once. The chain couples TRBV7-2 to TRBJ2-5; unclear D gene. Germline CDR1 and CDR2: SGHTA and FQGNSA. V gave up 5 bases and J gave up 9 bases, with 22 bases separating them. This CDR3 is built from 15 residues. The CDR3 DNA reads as TGTGCCAGCAGCCCCCAGCCGGGCCGGGCTGGGGCCCAGTACTTC. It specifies CASSPQPGRAGAQYF.

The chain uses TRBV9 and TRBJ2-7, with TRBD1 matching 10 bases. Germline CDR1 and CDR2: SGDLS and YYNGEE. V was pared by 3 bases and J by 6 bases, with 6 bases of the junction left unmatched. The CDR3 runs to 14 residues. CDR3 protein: CASSGQGAGSEQYF. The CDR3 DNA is TGTGCCAGCAGCGGACAGGGGGCGGGGAGCGAGCAGTACTTC.

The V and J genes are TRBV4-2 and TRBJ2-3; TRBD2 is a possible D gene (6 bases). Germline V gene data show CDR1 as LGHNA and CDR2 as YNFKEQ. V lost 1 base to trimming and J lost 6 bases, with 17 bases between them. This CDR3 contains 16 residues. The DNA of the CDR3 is TGTGCCAGCAGCCAAGCCGGGACTCCTTCCTCCGATACGCAGTATTTT. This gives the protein CASSQAGTPSSDTQYF.